The rows below give T cell receptor beta chains drawn from one sample of a study of cytomegalovirus exposure and HLA in healthy donors. The data were produced by immunoSEQ multiplex PCR, yet TCRdb's version contains in-frame clones alone and is incomplete. The sample has 110,000 to 150,000 clones; about 72% are singletons. The specimen was PBMCs. All receptors derive from a man aged 40-50 years in good health and CMV-seronegative. Both conserved end residues are part of each CDR3. A D gene is named only where the DNA matches it firmly.

>TRBD1|TRBV4-3
CASSQVRTGYGDTEAFF
>NA|TRBV25-1
CASSGTAGGGYPF
>NA|TRBV7-6
CASSFRSGDYNEQFF
>TRBD2|TRBV9
CASSPTSGGRDSYNEQFF
>TRBD1|TRBV9
CASSPRGQANSYEQYF
>NA|TRBV28
CASSLAGDGYTF
>TRBD2|TRBV7-6
CASSSGTRSTYEQYF
>TRBD1|TRBV7-3
CASSLLGTAPYEQYF
>NA|TRBV28
CASGTVLGGYPF
>TRBD1|TRBV9
CASSVGGQGVINEQFF
>TRBD1|TRBV10-3
CAISESGTGGFEQYF
>TRBD1|TRBV7-9
CASSFRGPEGGNTIYF
>NA|TRBV10-1
CASSESRGNSPLHF
>TRBD1|TRBV30
CAWSVRQGGTRQYF
>TRBD2|TRBV4-2
CASSPFFAGATDTQYF
>TRBD2|TRBV7-9
CASRALAEQSYEQYF
>TRBD2|TRBV30
CAWSRLLAGGPRSTDTQYF
>TRBD1|TRBV10-3
CAISELGQGAGNIQYF
>NA|TRBV5-1
CASSLGTDTDTQYF
>NA|TRBV6-5
CASSYSGSSYNEQFF
>NA|TRBV29-1
CSVEVDTYSGANVLTF
>TRBD1|TRBV28
CASIGSFGQGSNQPQHF
>TRBD2|TRBV4-3
CASSQVTAGGFDEQFF
>NA|TRBV2
CASSEDQGSPNTGELFF
>NA|TRBV6-1
CASSADSGEKLFF
>NA|TRBV5-4
CASSLASRRADEQFF
>NA|TRBV27
CASSRGQTYEQYF
>TRBD1|TRBV5-6
CASSDSGTGEGWYGYTF
>TRBD2|TRBV7-3
CASSQTPLAGGPTDTQYF
>NA|TRBV7-9
CASSNSGGLATQYF
>TRBD1|TRBV2
CASSFRTGANPGANVLTF
>TRBD1|TRBV19
CASSRTGGSGANVLTF
>NA|TRBV29-1
CSVVMGGSNQPQNF
>TRBD1|TRBV6-5
CASRRDREDEKLFF
>NA|TRBV2
CASRLQGNTGELFF
>TRBD1|TRBV5-1
CASRITGTVNEKLFF
>NA|TRBV7-3
CASSLRPLMNTEAFF
>NA|TRBV9
CASSAGTGLRNTEAFF
>TRBD2|TRBV28
CASSHLGGLAGGSQETQYF
>NA|TRBV10-3
CAISEGQGLYEQYF
>NA|TRBV7-2
CASSLDEQGMTAEAFF
>TRBD1|TRBV6-1
CASSEGQGARETQYF
>TRBD2|TRBV6-6
CASSYFGTTQETQYF
>TRBD1|TRBV5-4
CASSLGTGMNTGELFF
>NA|TRBV6-5
CASTRPGRVSEAFF
>NA|TRBV19
CASSTGLHSYEQYF
>NA|TRBV7-2
CASSPQGNQPQHF
>NA|TRBV5-3
CARSLWGLGNTIYF
>NA|TRBV28
CASSLSATNEKLFF
>NA|TRBV5-4
CASSLDSGGASYEQYF